This T cell receptor (beta chain) was profiled in a study of blood T cell repertoires in COVID-19. Germline-derived CDR1 and CDR2 are LNHDA and SQIVND (reference sequence). Trimming took off 5 bases at V and 6 bases at J, with 19 bases between the two ends. The CDR3 length is 16 residues. The repertoire was sequenced with immunoSEQ multiplex PCR; TCRdb's copy has only in-frame clones and lacks some. The repertoire holds under 200,000 clones, around 84% seen once, with under 0.65% in the top ten. The rearrangement links TRBV19 to TRBJ1-4, with D maybe TRBD1 (5 bases). The receptor comes from a man between 60 and 75 years old with COVID-19, enrolled during active disease. Source material: peripheral blood. The CDR3 DNA sequence: TGTGCCAGTAGTTCACCCCGGGGGAGGGGCGATGAAAAACTGTTTTTT. Its protein product is CASSSPRGRGDEKLFF.